This T cell receptor beta chain derives from a study of post-analysis software for immune sequencing data. Regarding the study as a whole: Roughly 5 TRBV segments, TRBV5-6, TRBV5-1 and TRBV20-1 among them, were found more frequent in patients than controls. The F measure placed samples prepared in the same batch into strongly shared clusters.

The CDR3 is 12 residues long. Germline-derived CDR1 and CDR2 are SEHNR and FQNEAQ (reference sequence). Trimming left V 8 bases short and J 3 bases short, with 11 bases between. Prepared libraries of TCR beta cDNA carried unique molecular identifiers. cDNA molecules numbering about 470,000 came from approximately 1 to 10 million T cells. TCRdb analysed the PCR reads with MiXCR anew, one entry per CDR3 protein. The sample holds about 540,000 distinct CDR3 sequences, approximately 34% seen once. Note on this clonotype: Antigen unknown.

The sequenced sample consisted of blood. The chain uses TRBV7-9 and TRBJ2-7; D possibly corresponds to TRBD1 (6 bases). This sequence was found in a girl aged 2-17 years with multiple sclerosis. CDR3 sequence (DNA): TGTGCCAGCGGGGACACGTTCTACGAGCAGTACTTC. Translating gives CASGDTFYEQYF. Looking up the rest from reference TRBV7-9 and TRBJ2-7 gives the full variable domain: DTGVSQNPRHKITKRGQNVTFRCDPISEHNRLYWYRQTLGQGPEFLTYFQNEAQLEKSRLLSDRFSAERPKGSFSTLEIQRTEQGDSAMYLCASGDTFYEQYFGPGTRLTVT.